A selection of T cell receptor beta chains follows, all from one sample in a study of CD8 T cells in Susac syndrome. TCRdb re-derived calls from the immunoSEQ multiplex PCR reads in MiXCR, one entry per CDR3 protein. Seen here are about 190,000 distinct CDR3 sequences, roughly 96% observed once, and the top ten hold approximately 0.094%. Sample: CD4+ T cells from PBMCs. The receptors shown here come from a human donor in good health. The CDR3 runs from the conserved cysteine through the conserved F or W. The D gene is left open where the match is weak. Rows may omit the clone size; those that give it use once, few, many or a size class.

V	D	J	length	size	DNA	CDR3
TRBV6-2/TRBV6-3	TRBD2	TRBJ2-1	13	.	TGTGCCAGCACCCTAGCGGGGGGGAATGAGCAGTTCTTC	CASTLAGGNEQFF
TRBV7-2	TRBD2	TRBJ2-5	18	.	TGTGCCAGCAGCCCAGGGACAACTAGCGGGGGGTGGTCTGAGACCCAGTACTTC	CASSPGTTSGGWSETQYF
TRBV20-1	TRBD1	TRBJ1-2	15	.	TGCAGTGCTAGAGATGGGGGACAGTCCAACTATGGCTACACCTTC	CSARDGGQSNYGYTF
TRBV30	TRBD1	TRBJ2-1	10	.	TGTGCCGGTGGAGGGGGACAGGGGTTCTTC	CAGGGGQGFF
TRBV3-1	.	TRBJ2-1	12	.	TGTGCCAGCAGCCCCTTCCCCGATGAGCAGTTCTTC	CASSPFPDEQFF
TRBV7-3	.	TRBJ2-2	16	.	TGTGCCAGCAGCAAGGGTATTCCAGAATCCACCGGGGAGCTGTTTTTT	CASSKGIPESTGELFF
TRBV4-3	.	TRBJ2-1	15	.	TGCGCCAGCAGCCAAGTCGTACAGGGTGGGGATGAGCAGTTCTTC	CASSQVVQGGDEQFF
TRBV27	.	TRBJ1-1	13	once	TGTGCCAGCAAGGGACATATCAACACTGAAGCTTTCTTT	CASKGHINTEAFF
TRBV12-5	.	TRBJ2-3	11	.	TGTGCTAGTGGCCGGCAGGGCCGGGCGTATTTT	CASGRQGRAYF
TRBV9	.	TRBJ2-5	16	.	TGTGCCAGCAGCGTAAGCACAGGCTCCGCTCGGGAGACCCAGTACTTC	CASSVSTGSARETQYF
TRBV9	.	TRBJ2-5	13	.	TGTGCCAGCAGCGTTACCCAGCAAGAGACCCAGTACTTC	CASSVTQQETQYF
TRBV24-1	TRBD1	TRBJ2-4	14	.	TGTGCCATCGGAGGACAGGGGGCTGCAGGTATTCAGTACTTC	CAIGGQGAAGIQYF
TRBV4-1	.	TRBJ1-3	17	once	TGCGCCAGCAGCCAAGATCCAGGACGGAACTCTGGAAACACCATATATTTT	CASSQDPGRNSGNTIYF
TRBV6-5	.	TRBJ2-1	11	.	TGTGCCAGCAGTAGGAGGGATGAGCAGTTCTTC	CASSRRDEQFF
TRBV12-3/TRBV12-4	.	TRBJ2-3	11	.	TGTGCCAGCAGCCGCCGCAATACGCAGTATTTT	CASSRRNTQYF
TRBV25-1	.	TRBJ1-2	12	.	TGTGCCAGCAGTGAATATTGGTCCGGCTACACCTTC	CASSEYWSGYTF
TRBV5-4	TRBD1	TRBJ2-6	17	.	TGTGCCAGCAACGAAGGGGGCAGCAGCTCTGGGGCCAACGTCCTGACTTTC	CASNEGGSSSGANVLTF
TRBV27	.	TRBJ1-5	16	.	TGTGCCAGCAGTCCCCTCCTTTGGGGAGGCCGTCAGCCCCAGCATTTT	CASSPLLWGGRQPQHF
TRBV27	.	TRBJ2-5	12	.	TGTGCCAGCAGCGAATCTGGGGAGACCCAGTACTTC	CASSESGETQYF
TRBV20-1	.	TRBJ1-5	13	.	TGCAGTGCCAAGCCAGGAGGCAATCAGCCCCAGCATTTT	CSAKPGGNQPQHF
TRBV7-2	.	TRBJ2-3	13	.	TGTGCCAGCAGCTTTGCAGTTTCAGATACGCAGTATTTT	CASSFAVSDTQYF
TRBV29-1	TRBD2	TRBJ2-2	16	.	TGCAGCGTTGGCCCCAGCGGGGGGGCGGGCACCGGGGAGCTGTTTTTT	CSVGPSGGAGTGELFF
TRBV20-1	.	TRBJ1-1	13	.	TGCAGTGGGGGACACCCCAACGTTCCTGAAGCTTTCTTT	CSGGHPNVPEAFF
TRBV2	TRBD1	TRBJ2-1	15	.	TGTGCCAGCAGTGATTGGGCAGGGGGCTATGATGAGCAGTTCTTC	CASSDWAGGYDEQFF
TRBV3-1	.	TRBJ2-5	13	.	TGTGCCAGCAGCCCGCAGGGCTCAGGGACCCAGTACTTC	CASSPQGSGTQYF
TRBV24-1	TRBD1	TRBJ2-5	20	.	TGTGCCACCAGTGATTCGCCTTTCGGACAGGGGATAGTCTGCGTAGAGACCCAGTACTTC	CATSDSPFGQGIVCVETQYF
TRBV29-1	TRBD1	TRBJ1-5	13	.	TGCAGCGTTGCGGACAGGGAGTATCAGCCCCAGCATTTT	CSVADREYQPQHF
TRBV30	TRBD2	TRBJ2-1	15	.	TGTGCCTGGAGTAGGATAGCGGGAGGTTTGAATGAGCAGTTCTTC	CAWSRIAGGLNEQFF
TRBV12-3/TRBV12-4	TRBD1	TRBJ2-5	14	.	TGTGCCAGCACCCGGACAGGGGGGAGGGAGACCCAGTACTTC	CASTRTGGRETQYF
TRBV5-1	TRBD2	TRBJ2-1	15	few	TGTGCCAGCAGCTTAGGCGGGAGCTCCTACAATGAGCAGTTCTTC	CASSLGGSSYNEQFF
TRBV12-3/TRBV12-4	.	TRBJ1-1	13	once	TGTGCCAGCACTTACAGGGTGAACACTGAAGCTTTCTTT	CASTYRVNTEAFF
TRBV6-1	TRBD1	TRBJ2-5	15	.	TGTGCCAGCAGTGAAAACAGGGGGCGGCAAGAGACCCAGTACTTC	CASSENRGRQETQYF
TRBV20-1	.	TRBJ1-1	12	.	TGCAGTGCTAGAGTTCCGGGGAATGAAGCTTTCTTT	CSARVPGNEAFF
TRBV5-4	TRBD2	TRBJ2-1	19	.	TGTGCCAGCAGCTTGGTCCCGACTAGCGGGAGGGGAACCTACAATGAGCAGTTCTTC	CASSLVPTSGRGTYNEQFF
TRBV9	TRBD2	TRBJ2-5	14	.	TGTGCCAGCAGCGAGCGGGGGGATGGTGAGACCCAGTACTTC	CASSERGDGETQYF
TRBV24-1	TRBD1	TRBJ1-2	13	.	TGTGCCACGTCAGGGGGCGCTAACTATGGCTACACCTTC	CATSGGANYGYTF
TRBV29-1	TRBD1	TRBJ2-3	16	.	TGCAGCGTTCGTGGGGGAGCTGGACAGGACACAGATACGCAGTATTTT	CSVRGGAGQDTDTQYF
TRBV20-1	TRBD1	TRBJ2-3	14	.	TGCAGTCGACAGGGGCGAGGAAGCACAGATACGCAGTATTTT	CSRQGRGSTDTQYF
TRBV27	.	TRBJ2-7	15	.	TGTGCCAGCTGTCTAACGGGACTGAGCTCCTACGAGCAGTACTTC	CASCLTGLSSYEQYF
TRBV13	TRBD1	TRBJ1-1	13	.	TGTGCCAGCAGCTCCACCGCGGACAGGAATGCTTTCTTT	CASSSTADRNAFF
TRBV3-1	.	TRBJ2-5	15	.	TGTGCCAGCAGCCAAGATCTTGGGCTTCAAGAGACCCAGTACTTC	CASSQDLGLQETQYF
TRBV14	TRBD1	TRBJ2-1	16	once	TGTGCCAGCAGCCCTCTTGCCGGGACAGGGGGCATTGAGCAGTTCTTC	CASSPLAGTGGIEQFF